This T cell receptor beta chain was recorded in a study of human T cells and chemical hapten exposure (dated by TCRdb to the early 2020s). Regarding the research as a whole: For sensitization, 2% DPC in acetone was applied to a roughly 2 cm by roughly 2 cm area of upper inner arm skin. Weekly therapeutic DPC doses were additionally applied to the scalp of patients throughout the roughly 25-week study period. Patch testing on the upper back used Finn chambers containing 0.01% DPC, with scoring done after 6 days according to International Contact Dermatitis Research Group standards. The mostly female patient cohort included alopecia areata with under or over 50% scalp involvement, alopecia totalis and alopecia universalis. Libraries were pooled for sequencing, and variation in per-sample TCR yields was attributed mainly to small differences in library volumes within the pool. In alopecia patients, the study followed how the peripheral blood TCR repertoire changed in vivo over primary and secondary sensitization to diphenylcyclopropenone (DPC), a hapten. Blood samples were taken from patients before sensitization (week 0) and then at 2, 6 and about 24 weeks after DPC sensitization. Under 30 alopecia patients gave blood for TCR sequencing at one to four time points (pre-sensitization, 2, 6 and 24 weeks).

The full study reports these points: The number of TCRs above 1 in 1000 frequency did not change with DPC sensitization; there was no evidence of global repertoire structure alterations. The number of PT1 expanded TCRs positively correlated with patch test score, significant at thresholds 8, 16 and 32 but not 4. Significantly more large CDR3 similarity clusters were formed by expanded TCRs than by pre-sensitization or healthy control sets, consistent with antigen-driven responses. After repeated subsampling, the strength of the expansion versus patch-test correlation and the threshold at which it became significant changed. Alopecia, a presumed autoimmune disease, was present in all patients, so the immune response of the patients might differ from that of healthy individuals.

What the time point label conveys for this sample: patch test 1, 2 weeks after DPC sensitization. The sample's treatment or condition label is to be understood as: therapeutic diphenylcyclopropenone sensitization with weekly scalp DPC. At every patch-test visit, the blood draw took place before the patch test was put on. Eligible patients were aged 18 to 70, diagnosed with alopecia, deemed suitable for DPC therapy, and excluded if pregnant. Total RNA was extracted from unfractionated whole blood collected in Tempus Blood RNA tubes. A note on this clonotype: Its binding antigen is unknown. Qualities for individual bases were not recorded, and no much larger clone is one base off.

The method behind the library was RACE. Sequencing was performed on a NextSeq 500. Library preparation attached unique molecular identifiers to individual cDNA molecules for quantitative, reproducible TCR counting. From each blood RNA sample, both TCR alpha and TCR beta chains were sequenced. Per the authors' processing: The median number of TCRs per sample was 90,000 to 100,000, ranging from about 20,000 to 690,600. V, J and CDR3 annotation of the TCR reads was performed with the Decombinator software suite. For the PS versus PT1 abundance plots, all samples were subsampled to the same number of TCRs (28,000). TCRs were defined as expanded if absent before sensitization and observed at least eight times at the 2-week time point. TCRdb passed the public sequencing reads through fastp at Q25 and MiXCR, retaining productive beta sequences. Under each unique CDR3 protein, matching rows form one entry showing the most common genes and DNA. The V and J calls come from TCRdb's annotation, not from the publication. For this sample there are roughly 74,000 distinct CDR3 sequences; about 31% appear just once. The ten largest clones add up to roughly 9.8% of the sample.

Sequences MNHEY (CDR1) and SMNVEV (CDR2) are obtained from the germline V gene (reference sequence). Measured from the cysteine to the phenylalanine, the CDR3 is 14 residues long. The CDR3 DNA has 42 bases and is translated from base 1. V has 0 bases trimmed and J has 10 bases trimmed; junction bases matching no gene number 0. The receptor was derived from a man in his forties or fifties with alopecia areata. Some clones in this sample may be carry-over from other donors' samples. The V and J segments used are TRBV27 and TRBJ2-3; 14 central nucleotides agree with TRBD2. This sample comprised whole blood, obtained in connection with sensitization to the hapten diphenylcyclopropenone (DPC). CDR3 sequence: CASSLSTSGRAQYF. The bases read TGTGCCAGCAGTTTATCGACTAGCGGGAGGGCGCAGTATTTT.